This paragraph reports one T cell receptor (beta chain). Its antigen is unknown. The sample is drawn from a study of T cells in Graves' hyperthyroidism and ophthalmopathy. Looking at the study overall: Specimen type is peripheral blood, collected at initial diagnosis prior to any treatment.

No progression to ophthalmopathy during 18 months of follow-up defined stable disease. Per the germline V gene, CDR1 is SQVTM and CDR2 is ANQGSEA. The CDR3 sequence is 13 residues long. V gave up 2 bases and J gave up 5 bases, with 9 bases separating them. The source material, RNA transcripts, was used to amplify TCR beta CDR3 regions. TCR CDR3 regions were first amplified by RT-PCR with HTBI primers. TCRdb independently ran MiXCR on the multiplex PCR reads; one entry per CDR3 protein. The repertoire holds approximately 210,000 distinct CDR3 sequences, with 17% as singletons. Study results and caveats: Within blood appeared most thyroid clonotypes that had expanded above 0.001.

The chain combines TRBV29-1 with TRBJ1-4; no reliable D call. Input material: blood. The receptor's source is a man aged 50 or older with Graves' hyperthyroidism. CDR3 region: CSVELAVNEKLFF. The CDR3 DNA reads TGCAGCGTTGAATTGGCAGTAAATGAAAAACTGTTTTTT.